These 9 T cell receptor beta chains were all obtained from the same sample, sequenced in a study of T cell responses to AZD1222 COVID-19 vaccine. Assay used: immunoSEQ multiplex PCR; TCRdb lists only in-frame clones, some missing. In the table there are fewer than 110,000 clones, about 87% of which are singletons. This specimen was peripheral blood, taken on day 0 of AZD1222 vaccination. These receptors came from an adult in good health.

A single count supports this clone. The CDR3: CASSPNTQGGYGYTF. The CDR3 nucleotides read TGCGCCAGCAGCCCCAACACCCAGGGTGGCTATGGCTACACCTTC. This chain uses TRBV4-3 with TRBJ1-2, with D maybe TRBD1 (5 bases). In germline, CDR1 is LGHNA, CDR2 YSLEER. The CDR3 length is 15 residues. V lost 4 bases and J lost 4, with 16 bases in between.

The CDR3 region is CASSQTGSQETQYF. The CDR3 coding sequence is TGTGCCAGCAGCCAGACAGGGAGTCAAGAGACCCAGTACTTC. The J gene is TRBJ2-5, the V gene TRBV3-1 (or the pseudogene TRBV3-2), with 7 nucleotides matching TRBD1. The CDR3 has 14 residues. The V segment lost 3 bases and the J segment 2 bases; nucleotides outside the gene matches: 3. Germline lookup yields CDR1 LGHDT and CDR2 YNNKEL (reference sequence).

The V gene is TRBV5-1, the J gene TRBJ1-1; the D is unclear. The V gene lost 2 bases and the J gene lost 6 bases, with 17 bases spanning the gap. Germline-derived CDR1 and CDR2 are SGHRS and YFSETQ. CDR3 size: 15 residues. CDR3 sequence reads: CASSFSAEKRAEAFF. CDR3 sequence (DNA): TGCGCCAGCAGCTTTTCTGCGGAGAAGAGGGCTGAAGCTTTCTTT.

This chain uses TRBV7-6 with TRBJ2-6; 12 bases are a match to TRBD1. Per the germline V gene, CDR1 is SGHVS and CDR2 is FNYEAQ. This CDR3 has 18 amino acids. J gave up 3 bases and V 0 bases, and 3 bases lay outside the gene matches. CDR3 sequence: CASSLAGTGGGGANVLTF. The CDR3 DNA reads as TGTGCCAGCAGCTTAGCAGGGACAGGGGGCGGTGGGGCCAACGTCCTGACTTTC.

The V gene is TRBV7-3, the J gene TRBJ1-2; 9 bases line up with TRBD1. Per the germline V gene, CDR1 is SGHTA and CDR2 is FQGTGA. J was trimmed by 4 bases and V by 6 bases; bases with no gene match: 6. There are 14 residues in the CDR3. The CDR3 spells CASRAGTGTYGYTF. The CDR3 DNA reads TGTGCCAGCAGGGCCGGGACAGGGACCTATGGCTACACCTTC.

V usage is TRBV6-4 and J usage is TRBJ2-1, with 12 bases matching TRBD2. The CDR3 is 15 amino acids. The V gene's germline CDR1 is MRHNA and CDR2 SNTAGT. After removal of 6 bases from V and 7 bases from J, the junction contained 7 bases not matched to a gene. CDR3 bases: TGTGCCAGCAGCCTACTAGCGGGGGGTATGAATGAGCAGTTCTTC. It codes for CASSLLAGGMNEQFF.

The chain joins TRBV7-2 to TRBJ2-7, with TRBD2 matching 7 bases. Germline V lookup: CDR1 SGHTA, CDR2 FQGNSA. The CDR3 is made up of 15 amino acids. Unmatched junction bases numbered 13, after V lost 5 bases and J lost 6 bases. The CDR3, as DNA: TGTGCCAGCAGCCGGGAGGTAACAGCCTGGAGCGAGCAGTACTTC. Translating it yields CASSREVTAWSEQYF.

The rearrangement links TRBV6-5 to TRBJ2-7, with a tentative D call TRBD2 (5 bases). Germline CDR1 is MNHEY and CDR2 is SVGAGI. CDR3 length: 14 amino acids. The V end lost 2 bases, the J end lost 1 base, and 9 bases lay between the germline ends. CDR3: CASSYRPGSYEQYF. In DNA form, the CDR3 reads TGTGCCAGCAGTTACAGGCCGGGGTCCTACGAGCAGTACTTC.

The chain uses TRBV4-3 and TRBJ2-7; perhaps TRBD1 as D (7 bases). The CDR3 extends over 17 amino acids. The V end lost 0 bases, the J end lost 0 bases, and 15 bases lay between the germline ends. CDR1 and CDR2 (germline): LGHNA, YSLEER. CDR3 nucleotide sequence: TGCGCCAGCAGCCAAGAGGGCGGGACAGCTTACTCCTACGAGCAGTACTTC. This encodes CASSQEGGTAYSYEQYF.